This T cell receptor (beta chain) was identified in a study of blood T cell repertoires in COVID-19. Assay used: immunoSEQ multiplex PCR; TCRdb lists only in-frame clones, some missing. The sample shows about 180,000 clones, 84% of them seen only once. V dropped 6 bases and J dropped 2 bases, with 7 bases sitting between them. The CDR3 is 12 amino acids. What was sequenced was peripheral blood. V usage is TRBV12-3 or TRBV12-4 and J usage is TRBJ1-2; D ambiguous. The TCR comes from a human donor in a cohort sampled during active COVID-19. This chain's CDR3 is CASSPFNYGYTF. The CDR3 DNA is TGTGCCAGCAGCCCGTTCAACTATGGCTACACCTTC.